In its sample, the clone carrying this T cell receptor beta chain was seen a few times. This specimen belongs to a study of blood T cell repertoires in COVID-19. As for the study in general: T cells, B-cell-depleted T cells, or PBMCs provided the cDNA or gDNA that served as material.

CDR1 is SGHNT and CDR2 is YENEEA in the germline V gene. Trimming cost V 5 bases and J 5 bases; bases outside gene matches: 8. This CDR3 is built from 15 residues. The protocol was immunoSEQ multiplex PCR, while the TCRdb copy is restricted to in-frame clones and leaves out a portion. The sample contains about 480,000 clones, roughly nine tenths of which appear only once. Source material: peripheral blood. The V and J genes are TRBV11-3 and TRBJ1-1; 10 positions agree with TRBD1. This sequence was found in a woman aged 45-60 years with COVID-19, enrolled during active disease. This CDR3 is CASSQGQGKGTEAFF. CDR3 nucleotides: TGTGCCAGCAGCCAGGGACAGGGGAAGGGAACTGAAGCTTTCTTT.